The clone carrying this T cell receptor beta chain was observed a few times. Antigen unknown. The library targeted TCRbeta and was prepared with unique molecular identifiers. TCRdb called the PCR reads again in MiXCR, with one record for every CDR3 protein. The sample lists hundreds of thousands of distinct CDR3 sequences, less than 20% occurring once. V was clipped by 1 base and J by 7 bases, with 14 bases between them. CDR3 size: 15 residues. Germline loops: CDR1 LGHDT, CDR2 YNNKEL (reference sequence). The entry originates in a study of T-cell reconstitution after alpha-beta-depleted transplantation in children. Study-level findings and limits: Alpha-beta T cells about two months after transplant reportedly derived from several hundred expanded graft clones. In some patients, recipient T cells and intrathymic progenitors surviving conditioning explained high day-60 diversity. One year post-transplant, T-cell counts and diversity were largely derived from T cells produced anew.

The specimen was PBMCs, mostly from graft donor cells, collected 360 days after TCRalphabeta/CD19-depleted stem cell transplant. The chain employs TRBV3-1 and TRBJ1-3, with D maybe TRBD1 (6 bases). This sequence originates from a male patient aged 5 to 17 who had a stem cell transplant for acute lymphoblastic leukemia, so the T cells may come from the graft donor. The CDR3, as DNA: TGTGCCAGCAGCCAAGGGACAGCTCGGAGGAACACCATATATTTT. This encodes CASSQGTARRNTIYF.